Shown below are 32 T cell receptor beta chains from a single sample sequenced in a study of cytotoxic CD8 clonotypes in ibrutinib-treated CLL. The protocol was immunoSEQ multiplex PCR, while the TCRdb copy is restricted to in-frame clones and leaves out a portion. The data show approximately 140,000 clones, with around 77% seen just once and approximately 28% held by the top ten. The specimen was PBMCs, collected after 12 months of ibrutinib treatment. The receptors were gathered from a human donor with chronic lymphocytic leukemia.

This clone was seen only a few times. This CDR3 reads CATIDRVGNEQFF. The DNA of the CDR3 is TGTGCCACTATCGACAGGGTCGGCAATGAGCAGTTCTTC. The gene calls are TRBV19 and TRBJ2-1, with 7 bases matching TRBD1. Germline V gene sequence: CDR1 LNHDA, CDR2 SQIVND (reference sequence). The CDR3 has 13 residues. The trim removed 10 bases at V and 6 bases at J, leaving 9 bases unmatched.

This clone was counted between two and nine times. The chain joins TRBV7-2 to TRBJ1-2; possibly TRBD1 for D (5 bases). Germline V lookup: CDR1 SGHTA, CDR2 FQGNSA. This CDR3 contains 13 residues. V was clipped by 5 bases and J by 4 bases, with 11 bases between them. The CDR3 coding sequence is TGTGCCAGCAGCCCGGCAGGGCTCTATGGCTACACCTTC. This codes for CASSPAGLYGYTF.

This sequence joins TRBV11-3 and TRBJ2-3, with D perhaps matching TRBD1 or TRBD2 (5 bases each). V was shortened by 1 base and J by 6 bases, with 5 bases between the two germline ends. In germline, CDR1 is SGHNT, CDR2 YENEEA. This CDR3 has 12 residues. In nucleotides, the CDR3 is TGTGCCAGCAGCTTAGGGGGGGATACGCAGTATTTT. It yields the protein CASSLGGDTQYF.

The rearrangement links TRBV15 to TRBJ2-7, with D tentatively TRBD1 (7 bases). The CDR3 runs to 14 residues. Germline V gene lookup returns CDR1 LNHNV and CDR2 YYDKDF (reference sequence). Between the trimmed V and J ends, which lost 2 bases and 2 bases, there was a span of 10 bases. The CDR3: CATSRRGTAYEQYF. The CDR3 region has the DNA TGTGCCACCAGCAGACGGGGGACAGCCTACGAGCAGTACTTC. The variable domain in full, completed from reference TRBV15 and TRBJ2-7, reads DAMVIQNPRYQVTQFGKPVTLSCSQTLNHNVMYWYQQKSSQAPKLLFHYYDKDFNNEADTPDNFQSRRPNTSFCFLDIRSPGLGDTAMYLCATSRRGTAYEQYFGPGTRLTVT.

This rearrangement joins TRBV28 to TRBJ1-6; D gene uncertain. CDR3 length equals 17 residues. Trimming pared 3 bases from V and 1 base from J, leaving 13 bases between. Germline V lookup: CDR1 MDHEN, CDR2 SYDVKM. The CDR3 nucleotides are TGTGCCAGCAGTTTCTACGGAGAAAGGTCCTATAATTCACCCCTCCACTTT. Translating gives CASSFYGERSYNSPLHF.

The V and J genes are TRBV18 and TRBJ1-4; D remains ambiguous. CDR1 and CDR2 from the germline V gene are KGHSH and LQKENI. The CDR3 has 14 residues. The germline V and J ends were trimmed by 3 bases and 10 bases, with 15 bases remaining between them. As DNA, the CDR3 is TGTGCCAGCTCACCCCCGATTAAAGAGGGAAAACTGTTTTTT. Translating it yields CASSPPIKEGKLFF. Looking up the rest from reference TRBV18 and TRBJ1-4 gives the full variable domain: NAGVMQNPRHLVRRRGQEARLRCSPMKGHSHVYWYRQLPEEGLKFMVYLQKENIIDESGMPKERFSAEFPKEGPSILRIQQVVRGDSAAYFCASSPPIKEGKLFFGSGTQLSVL.

The chain employs TRBV6-1 and TRBJ2-3, with TRBD2 identical over 9 bases. V dropped 1 base and J dropped 5; count of bases not matched to a gene: 13. Germline V gene data show CDR1 as MNHNS and CDR2 as SASEGT. The CDR3 length is 18 residues. The CDR3 spells CASSEVGLAGYVVDTQYF. The CDR3 nucleotides read TGTGCCAGCAGTGAAGTGGGGCTAGCGGGGTATGTTGTAGATACGCAGTATTTT.

The genes are TRBV6-4 and TRBJ2-3; tentative D call: TRBD1 (6 bases). This CDR3 has 15 residues. The germline V and J ends were trimmed by 2 bases and 2 bases, with 11 bases remaining between them. Germline V gene sequence: CDR1 MRHNA, CDR2 SNTAGT. In DNA form, the CDR3 reads TGTGCCAGCAGTGACGGGACAAGGGACACAGATACGCAGTATTTT. Residues: CASSDGTRDTDTQYF.

V usage is TRBV2 and J usage is TRBJ2-3; 8 bases fit TRBD2. This CDR3 spans 14 amino acids. Germline lookup yields CDR1 SNHLY and CDR2 FYNNEI. The V segment lost 6 bases and the J segment 1 base; nucleotides outside the gene matches: 3. This CDR3 is CASRLSGGTDTQYF. The CDR3 region has the DNA TGTGCCAGCAGACTTAGCGGGGGCACAGATACGCAGTATTTT.

Written as DNA, the CDR3 is TGTGCCAGCAGTTTATCGACAGCGTGGGAAGCTTTCTTT. Translation gives CASSLSTAWEAFF. This chain links TRBV28 with TRBJ1-1, with D possibly TRBD1 on 5 matching bases. Looked up from germline, CDR1 is MDHEN and CDR2 is SYDVKM. This CDR3 region has 13 residues. Trimming removed 1 base at V and 8 bases at J, with 11 bases between. Together with reference TRBV28 and TRBJ1-1, the CDR3 gives the full variable domain: DVKVTQSSRYLVKRTGEKVFLECVQDMDHENMFWYRQDPGLGLRLIYFSYDVKMKEKGDIPEGYSVSREKKERFSLILESASTNQTSMYLCASSLSTAWEAFFGQGTRLTVV.

The J gene is TRBJ2-5, the V gene TRBV27, with TRBD1 matching 8 bases. The CDR3 consists of 17 residues. Germline CDR1 MNHEY, CDR2 SMNVEV (reference sequence). J gave up 5 bases and V 2 bases, and 13 bases lay outside the gene matches. This CDR3 is CASSLGTGLSGGETQYF. The CDR3 DNA reads TGTGCCAGCAGTTTAGGGACAGGCCTAAGTGGGGGGGAGACCCAGTACTTC.

The chain joins TRBV5-1 to TRBJ1-2, with TRBD1 matching over 9 bases. CDR1 SGHRS and CDR2 YFSETQ come from the germline V gene. The CDR3 spans 14 residues. Trimming cost V 4 bases and J 7 bases; bases outside gene matches: 8. CDR3 protein: CASSPGQGFAGYTF. Here the CDR3 DNA reads TGCGCCAGCAGCCCAGGACAGGGGTTCGCTGGCTACACCTTC.

The V gene is TRBV7-3, the J gene TRBJ2-3, with D unclear. The V and J ends lost 5 bases and 0 bases respectively, with 12 bases between them. Per germline, CDR1 SGHTA and CDR2 FQGTGA. The CDR3 runs 15 residues. In DNA, the CDR3 is TGTGCCAGCAGCCCCCGTACCGAAAGCACAGATACGCAGTATTTT. This sequence encodes CASSPRTESTDTQYF.

This chain connects TRBV30 to TRBJ1-2, with D tentatively TRBD1 (5 bases). V lost 3 bases and J lost 5, with 19 bases in between. The CDR3 sequence is 15 residues long. Germline lookup yields CDR1 GTSNPN and CDR2 SVGIG (reference sequence). DNA for the CDR3: TGTGCCTGGAGCGCCGGGGGAAATTTACCGTATGGCTACACCTTC. Amino acids: CAWSAGGNLPYGYTF.

Comment on this clone: The junction differs from germline at one of its ends, possibly a read error. This sequence joins TRBV5-4 and TRBJ1-5; D remains ambiguous. This CDR3 comprises 16 residues. Germline V lookup: CDR1 SGHNT, CDR2 YYREEE (reference sequence). The chain's CDR3 is CASSQDPTPGGQPQHF. CDR3 DNA sequence: TGCGCCAGCAGCCAAGACCCTACACCCGGAGGTCAGCCCCAGCATTTT.

This rearrangement joins TRBV5-1 to TRBJ2-3, with D possibly TRBD1 on 5 matching bases. This CDR3 spans 16 amino acids. Germline CDR1 is SGHRS and CDR2 is YFSETQ. Trimming removed 3 bases at V and 0 bases at J, with 14 bases between. The DNA for the CDR3 is TGCGCCAGCAGCTGGGGCATTGAACTTAGCACAGATACGCAGTATTTT. Translated, it gives CASSWGIELSTDTQYF.

The V gene is TRBV18, the J gene TRBJ1-5; D remains ambiguous. The germline V gene encodes CDR1 KGHSH and CDR2 LQKENI. Trimming left V 5 bases short and J 4 bases short, with 9 bases between. The CDR3 totals 13 residues. The CDR3 region has the DNA TGTGCCAGCTCAGAGGGCCCAAATCAGCCCCAGCATTTT. It translates to CASSEGPNQPQHF. The whole variable domain, remainder taken from reference TRBV18 and TRBJ1-5, is NAGVMQNPRHLVRRRGQEARLRCSPMKGHSHVYWYRQLPEEGLKFMVYLQKENIIDESGMPKERFSAEFPKEGPSILRIQQVVRGDSAAYFCASSEGPNQPQHFGDGTRLSIL.

This rearrangement joins TRBV9 to TRBJ2-1; 7 bases fit TRBD2. CDR3 length equals 14 residues. V lost 0 bases and J lost 7; bases outside the gene matches: 4. Germline-derived CDR1 and CDR2 are SGDLS and YYNGEE. The CDR3 loop is CASSVEGGWNEQFF. CDR3 bases: TGTGCCAGCAGCGTAGAGGGAGGGTGGAATGAGCAGTTCTTC.

V usage is TRBV4-3 and J usage is TRBJ2-7, with 15 positions matching TRBD2. Germline-derived CDR1 and CDR2 are LGHNA and YSLEER. V dropped 3 bases and J dropped 3; count of bases not matched to a gene: 12. This CDR3 has 19 residues. CDR3 bases: TGCGCCAGCAGCCAGCCGGGACTAGCGGGAGGACCCTTTGGCTACGAGCAGTACTTC. This gives the protein CASSQPGLAGGPFGYEQYF.

V is TRBV19 and J is TRBJ2-7; TRBD2 matches at 11 bases. The ends lost 5 bases at V and 3 bases at J; junction bases unmatched: 3. The CDR3 runs to 14 residues. The V gene's germline CDR1 is LNHDA and CDR2 SQIVND (reference sequence). CDR3 amino acids: CASSGLAGGYEQYF. The CDR3 region has the DNA TGTGCCAGTAGTGGGCTAGCGGGAGGCTACGAGCAGTACTTC.

The chain uses TRBV2 and TRBJ2-3, with D possibly matching TRBD2 (5 bases). CDR3 length: 13 amino acids. Germline V CDR1 and CDR2: SNHLY, FYNNEI. Trimming left V 5 bases short and J 4 bases short, with 10 bases between. DNA for the CDR3: TGTGCCAGCAGTTCCGGGGTACCAGATACGCAGTATTTT. Protein sequence: CASSSGVPDTQYF.

This rearrangement joins TRBV5-4 to TRBJ2-2, with D unresolved. From germline, CDR1 is SGHNT and CDR2 YYREEE (reference sequence). The CDR3 loop spans 14 amino acids. Trimming pared 4 bases from V and 1 base from J, leaving 8 bases between. CDR3 residues: CASSRAGNTGELFF. The CDR3 nucleotides read TGTGCCAGCAGCCGGGCCGGGAACACCGGGGAGCTGTTTTTT.

This rearrangement joins TRBV9 to TRBJ1-1; the D is unclear. Germline V CDR1 and CDR2: SGDLS, YYNGEE. The CDR3 covers 14 residues. The V end was cut by 0 bases, the J end by 5 bases, with 11 bases between. The DNA of the CDR3 is TGTGCCAGCAGCGTAGTCCAGTACGGAACTGAAGCTTTCTTT. It encodes CASSVVQYGTEAFF.

A word on this clone: Sequence at one end of the junction differs from germline and may be a read error. The chain joins TRBV11-1 to TRBJ1-1; no reliable D call. The length of the CDR3 is 14 residues. The V gene's germline CDR1 is SGHAT and CDR2 FQDESV (reference sequence). The CDR3 DNA is TGTGCCAGCAGGGCGGTCCGCATGAACACTGAGGCTTTCTTT. Its translation: CASRAVRMNTEAFF.

This chain connects TRBV18 to TRBJ2-2; tentative D call: TRBD2 (5 bases). The CDR3 contains 16 residues. V was clipped by 0 bases and J by 0 bases, with 8 bases between them. Germline CDR1 reads KGHSH; CDR2 reads LQKENI. CDR3 DNA sequence: TGTGCCAGCTCACCACCGTGGACTTCGAACACCGGGGAGCTGTTTTTT. The encoded protein is CASSPPWTSNTGELFF.

The rearrangement links TRBV28 to TRBJ1-2, with D perhaps matching TRBD1 (5 bases). The CDR3 length is 12 residues. Germline values: CDR1 MDHEN, CDR2 SYDVKM. The CDR3, as DNA: TGTGCACTAGACAGCCCTAACTATGGCTACACCTTC. Translating it yields CALDSPNYGYTF.

The chain couples TRBV10-3 to TRBJ2-7; possible D gene TRBD2, 6 bases. V lost 6 bases and J lost 6, with 15 bases in between. Germline V lookup: CDR1 ENHRY, CDR2 SYGVKD. The CDR3 consists of 13 residues. CDR3 nucleotides: TGTGCCATCAGGGGGGGAGGTACGGGCGAGCAGTACTTC. Translating gives CAIRGGGTGEQYF.

This clone was seen a handful of times. The chain employs TRBV11-2 and TRBJ1-1, with D possibly TRBD1 on 5 matching bases. CDR1 is SGHAT, CDR2 FQNNGV, per germline. CDR3 size: 15 residues. Trimming pared 3 bases from V and 0 bases from J, leaving 11 bases between. CDR3: CASSFGTAMNTEAFF. For the CDR3, the DNA is TGTGCCAGCAGCTTTGGGACGGCTATGAACACTGAAGCTTTCTTT. The full variable domain, completed using reference TRBV11-2 and TRBJ1-1, is EAGVAQSPRYKIIEKRQSVAFWCNPISGHATLYWYQQILGQGPKLLIQFQNNGVVDDSQLPKDRFSAERLKGVDSTLKIQPAKLEDSAVYLCASSFGTAMNTEAFFGQGTRLTVV.

The sample holds a few counts of this clone. V usage is TRBV7-9 and J usage is TRBJ1-1; TRBD1 is a possible D gene (5 bases). The V and J ends lost 6 bases and 6 bases respectively, with 17 bases between them. The CDR3 is made up of 14 amino acids. Germline loops: CDR1 SEHNR, CDR2 FQNEAQ (reference sequence). CDR3: CASRTQNEGAEAFF. The CDR3 DNA follows: TGTGCCAGCAGAACCCAAAACGAAGGGGCTGAAGCTTTCTTT.

This rearrangement joins TRBV28 to TRBJ2-7; D ambiguous. With 2 bases removed from V and 0 bases from J, the gap between germline ends came to 8 bases. The CDR3 has 14 amino acids. Germline V gives CDR1 MDHEN, CDR2 SYDVKM. CDR3 coding DNA: TGTGCCAGCAGTTTACCCACGAGCTCCTACGAGCAGTACTTC. Translated, it gives CASSLPTSSYEQYF.

V is TRBV7-9 and J is TRBJ2-3, with D uncertain. The CDR3 is 13 residues long. Trimming took 3 bases from V and 0 from J, leaving 4 bases between them. The germline CDR1 and CDR2 sequences are SEHNR and FQNEAQ (reference sequence). The CDR3 nucleotides are TGTGCCAGCAGCTTGTTAAGCACAGATACGCAGTATTTT. Protein: CASSLLSTDTQYF.

The chain couples TRBV27 to TRBJ2-7; D possibly matches TRBD1 or TRBD2 (7 bases each). CDR1 MNHEY and CDR2 SMNVEV come from the germline V gene (reference sequence). The CDR3 totals 17 residues. V lost 2 bases to trimming and J lost 1 base, with 18 bases between them. The CDR3: CASSLKGGGTLSYEQYF. The CDR3 nucleotides are TGTGCCAGCAGTTTAAAGGGAGGGGGCACCTTATCCTACGAGCAGTACTTC.